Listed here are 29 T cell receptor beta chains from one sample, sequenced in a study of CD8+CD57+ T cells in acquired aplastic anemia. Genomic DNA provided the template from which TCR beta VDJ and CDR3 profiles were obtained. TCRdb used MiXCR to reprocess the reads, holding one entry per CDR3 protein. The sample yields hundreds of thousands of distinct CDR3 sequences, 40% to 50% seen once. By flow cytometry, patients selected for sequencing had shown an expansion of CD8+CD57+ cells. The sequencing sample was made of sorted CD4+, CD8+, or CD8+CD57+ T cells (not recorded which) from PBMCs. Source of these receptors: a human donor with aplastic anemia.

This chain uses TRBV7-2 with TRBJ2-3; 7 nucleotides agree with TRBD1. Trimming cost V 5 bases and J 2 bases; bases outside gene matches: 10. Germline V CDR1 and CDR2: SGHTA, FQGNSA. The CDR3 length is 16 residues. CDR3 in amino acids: CASSPPRTGYTDTQYF. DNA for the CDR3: TGTGCCAGCAGCCCCCCCAGGACAGGCTACACAGATACGCAGTATTTT.

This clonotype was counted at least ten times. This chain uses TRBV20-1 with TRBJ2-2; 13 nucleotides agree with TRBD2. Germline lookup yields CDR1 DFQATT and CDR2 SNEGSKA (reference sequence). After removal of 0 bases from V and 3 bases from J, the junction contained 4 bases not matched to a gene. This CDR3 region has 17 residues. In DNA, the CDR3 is TGCAGTGCTAGAGATCTACTAGCGGGGGGGGACACCGGGGAGCTGTTTTTT. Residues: CSARDLLAGGDTGELFF.

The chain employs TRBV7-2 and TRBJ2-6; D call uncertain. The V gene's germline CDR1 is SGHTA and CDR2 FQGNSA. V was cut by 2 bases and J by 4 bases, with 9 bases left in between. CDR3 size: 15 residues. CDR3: CASSLFLVGANVLTF. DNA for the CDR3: TGTGCCAGCAGCTTATTCCTCGTAGGGGCCAACGTCCTGACTTTC.

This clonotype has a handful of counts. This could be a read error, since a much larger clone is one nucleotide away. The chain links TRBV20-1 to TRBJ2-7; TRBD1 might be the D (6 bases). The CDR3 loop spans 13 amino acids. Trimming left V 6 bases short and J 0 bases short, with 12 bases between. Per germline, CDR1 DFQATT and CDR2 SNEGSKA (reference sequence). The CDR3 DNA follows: TGCAGTGCGTACACAGGGAGCTCCTACGAGCAGTACTTC. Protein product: CSAYTGSSYEQYF.

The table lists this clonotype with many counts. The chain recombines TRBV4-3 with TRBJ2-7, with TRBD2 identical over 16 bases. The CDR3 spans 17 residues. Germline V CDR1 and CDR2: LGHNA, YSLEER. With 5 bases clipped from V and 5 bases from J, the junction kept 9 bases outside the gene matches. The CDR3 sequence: CASSDGTSGGARDEQYF. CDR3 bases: TGCGCCAGCAGCGACGGGACTAGCGGGGGGGCACGAGACGAGCAGTACTTC.

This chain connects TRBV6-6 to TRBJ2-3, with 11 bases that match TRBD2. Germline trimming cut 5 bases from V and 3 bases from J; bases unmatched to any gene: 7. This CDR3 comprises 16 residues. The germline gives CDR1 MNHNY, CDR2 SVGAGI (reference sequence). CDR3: CASSDRLAGITDTQYF. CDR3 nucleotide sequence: TGTGCCAGCAGTGACCGACTAGCGGGGATAACAGATACGCAGTATTTT.

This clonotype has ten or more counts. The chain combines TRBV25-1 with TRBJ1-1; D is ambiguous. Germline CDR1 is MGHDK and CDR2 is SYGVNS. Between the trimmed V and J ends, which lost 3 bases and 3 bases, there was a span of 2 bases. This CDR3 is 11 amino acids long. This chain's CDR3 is CASSDYTEAFF. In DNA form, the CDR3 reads TGTGCCAGCAGTGACTACACTGAAGCTTTCTTT.

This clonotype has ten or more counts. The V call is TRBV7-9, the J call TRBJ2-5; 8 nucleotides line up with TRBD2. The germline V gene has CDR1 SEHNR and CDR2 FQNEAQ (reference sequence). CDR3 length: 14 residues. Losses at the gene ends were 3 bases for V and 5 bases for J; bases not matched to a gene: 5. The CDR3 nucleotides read TGTGCCAGCAGCTTTTTAGCGGGGAGGGAGACCCAGTACTTC. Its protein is CASSFLAGRETQYF.

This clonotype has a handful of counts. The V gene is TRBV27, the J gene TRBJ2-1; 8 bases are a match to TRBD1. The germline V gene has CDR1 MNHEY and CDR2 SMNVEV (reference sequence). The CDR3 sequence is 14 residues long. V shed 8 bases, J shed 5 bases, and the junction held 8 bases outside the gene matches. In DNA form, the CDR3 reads TGTGCCAGCCGCAGGCAGGGGGCCAACAATGAGCAGTTCTTC. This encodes CASRRQGANNEQFF.

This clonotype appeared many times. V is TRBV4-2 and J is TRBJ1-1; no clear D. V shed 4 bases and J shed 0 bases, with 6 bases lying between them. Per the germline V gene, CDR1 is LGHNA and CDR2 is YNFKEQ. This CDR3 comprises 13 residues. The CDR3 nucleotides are TGTGCCAGCAGCCCTGCTATGAACACTGAAGCTTTCTTT. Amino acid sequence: CASSPAMNTEAFF.

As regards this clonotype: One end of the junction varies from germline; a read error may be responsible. DNA for the CDR3: TGTGCCAGCAGCTTAGCGGGCAGGGCCGAGCGGTACTTC. It translates to CASSLAGRAERYF. V gene TRBV7-9 combines with J gene TRBJ2-7, with D maybe TRBD1 (5 bases). From germline, CDR1 is SEHNR and CDR2 FQNEAQ (reference sequence). The CDR3 totals 13 residues.

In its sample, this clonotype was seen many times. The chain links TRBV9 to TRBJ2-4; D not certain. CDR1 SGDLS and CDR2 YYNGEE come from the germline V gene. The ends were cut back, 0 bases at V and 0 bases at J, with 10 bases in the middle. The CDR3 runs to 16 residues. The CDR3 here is CASSVGGVAAKNIQYF. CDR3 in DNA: TGTGCCAGCAGCGTAGGAGGAGTCGCAGCCAAAAACATTCAGTACTTC.

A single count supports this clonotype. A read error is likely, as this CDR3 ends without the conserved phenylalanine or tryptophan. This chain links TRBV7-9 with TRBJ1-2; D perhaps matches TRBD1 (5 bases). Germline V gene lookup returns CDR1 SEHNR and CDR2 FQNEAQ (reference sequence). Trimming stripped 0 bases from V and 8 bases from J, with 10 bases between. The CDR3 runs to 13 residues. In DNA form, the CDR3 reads TGTGCCAGCAGCTTAGCGACAGAGGGAGGCTACACCCTC. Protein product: CASSLATEGGYTL.

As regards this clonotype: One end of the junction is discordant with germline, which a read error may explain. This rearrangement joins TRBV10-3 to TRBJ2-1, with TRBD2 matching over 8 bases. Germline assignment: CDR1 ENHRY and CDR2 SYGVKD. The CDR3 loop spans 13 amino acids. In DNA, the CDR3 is TGTGCCGTCGGGGGGGCCTCCTACGATGAGCAGTTCTTC. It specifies CAVGGASYDEQFF.

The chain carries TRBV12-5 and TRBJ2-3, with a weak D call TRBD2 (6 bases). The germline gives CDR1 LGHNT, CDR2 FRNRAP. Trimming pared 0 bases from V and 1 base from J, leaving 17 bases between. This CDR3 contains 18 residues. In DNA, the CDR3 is TGTGCTAGTGGTTTGGTATTTGGTTCTAGCGTTCGCACAGATACGCAGTATTTT. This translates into CASGLVFGSSVRTDTQYF.

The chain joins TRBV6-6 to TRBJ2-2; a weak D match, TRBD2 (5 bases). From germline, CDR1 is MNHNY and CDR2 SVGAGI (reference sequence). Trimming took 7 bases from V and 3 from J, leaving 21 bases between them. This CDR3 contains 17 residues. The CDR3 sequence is CASNGPNRARDTGELFF. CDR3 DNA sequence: TGTGCCAGCAATGGGCCAAATCGGGCGAGGGACACCGGGGAGCTGTTTTTT.

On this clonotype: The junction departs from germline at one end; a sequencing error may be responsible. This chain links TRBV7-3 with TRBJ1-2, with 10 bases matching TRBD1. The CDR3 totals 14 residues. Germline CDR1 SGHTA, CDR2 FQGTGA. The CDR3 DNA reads TGTGCCAGCAGCCAGACAGGGGGCTTCTATGGCTGCACCTTC. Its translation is CASSQTGGFYGCTF.

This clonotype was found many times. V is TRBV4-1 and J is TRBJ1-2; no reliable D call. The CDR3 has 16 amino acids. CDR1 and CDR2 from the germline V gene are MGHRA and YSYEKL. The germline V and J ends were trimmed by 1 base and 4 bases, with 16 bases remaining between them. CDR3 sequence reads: CASSQGPGRNFYGYTF. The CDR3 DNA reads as TGCGCCAGCAGCCAAGGACCCGGACGCAACTTCTATGGCTACACCTTC.

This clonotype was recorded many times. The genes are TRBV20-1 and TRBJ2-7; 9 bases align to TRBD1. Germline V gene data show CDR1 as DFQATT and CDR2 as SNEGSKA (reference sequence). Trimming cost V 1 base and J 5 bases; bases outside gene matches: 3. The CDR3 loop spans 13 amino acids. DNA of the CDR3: TGCAGTGCTAGAGGGGACAGGGACCACGAGCAGTACTTC. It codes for CSARGDRDHEQYF.

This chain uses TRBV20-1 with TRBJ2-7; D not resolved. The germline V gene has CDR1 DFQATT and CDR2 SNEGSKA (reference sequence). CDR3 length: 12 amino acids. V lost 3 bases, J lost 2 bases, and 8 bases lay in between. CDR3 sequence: CSASGSPYEQYF. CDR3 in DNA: TGCAGTGCTAGTGGCAGCCCCTACGAGCAGTACTTC.

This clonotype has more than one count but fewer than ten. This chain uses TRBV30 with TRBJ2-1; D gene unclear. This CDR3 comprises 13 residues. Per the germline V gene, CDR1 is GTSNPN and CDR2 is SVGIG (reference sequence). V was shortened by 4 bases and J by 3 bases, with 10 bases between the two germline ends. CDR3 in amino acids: CAWNLVGYNEQFF. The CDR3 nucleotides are TGTGCCTGGAATCTAGTAGGCTACAATGAGCAGTTCTTC.

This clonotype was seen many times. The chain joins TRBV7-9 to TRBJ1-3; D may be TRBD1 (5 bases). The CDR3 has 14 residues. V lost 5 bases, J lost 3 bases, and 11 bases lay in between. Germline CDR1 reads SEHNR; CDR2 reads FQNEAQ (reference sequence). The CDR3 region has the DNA TGTGCCAGCAGCGCAAGGGGCGTTGGAAACACCATATATTTT. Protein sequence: CASSARGVGNTIYF. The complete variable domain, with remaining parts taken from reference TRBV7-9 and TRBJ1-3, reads DTGVSQNPRHKITKRGQNVTFRCDPISEHNRLYWYRQTLGQGPEFLTYFQNEAQLEKSRLLSDRFSAERPKGSFSTLEIQRTEQGDSAMYLCASSARGVGNTIYFGEGSWLTVV.

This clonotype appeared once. The DNA for the CDR3 is TGTGCCATCAGTGAGGAAGAGACCCAGTACTTC. Its translation is CAISEEETQYF. The chain combines TRBV10-3 with TRBJ2-5, with D unresolved. V was pared by 2 bases and J by 3 bases, with 1 base between. Germline CDR1 and CDR2: ENHRY and SYGVKD. This CDR3 is 11 amino acids long.

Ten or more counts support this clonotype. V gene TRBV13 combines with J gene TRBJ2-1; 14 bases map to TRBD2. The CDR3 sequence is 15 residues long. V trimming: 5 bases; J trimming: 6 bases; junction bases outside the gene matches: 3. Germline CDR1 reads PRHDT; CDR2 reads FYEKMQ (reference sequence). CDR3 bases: TGTGCCAGCAGCCAGGGACTAGCGGGAGTCAATGAGCAGTTCTTC. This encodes CASSQGLAGVNEQFF.

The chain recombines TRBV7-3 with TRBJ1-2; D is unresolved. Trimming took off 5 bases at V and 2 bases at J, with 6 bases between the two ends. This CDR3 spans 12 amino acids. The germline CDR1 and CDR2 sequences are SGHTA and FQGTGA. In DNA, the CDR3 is TGTGCCAGCAGCCTCAGGAACTATGGCTACACCTTC. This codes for CASSLRNYGYTF.

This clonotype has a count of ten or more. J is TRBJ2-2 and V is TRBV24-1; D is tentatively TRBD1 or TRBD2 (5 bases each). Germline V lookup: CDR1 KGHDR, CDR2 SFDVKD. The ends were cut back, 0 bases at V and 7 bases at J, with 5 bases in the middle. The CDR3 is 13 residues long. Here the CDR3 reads CATSDLGGGELFF. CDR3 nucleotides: TGTGCCACCAGTGATTTGGGGGGCGGGGAGCTGTTTTTT.

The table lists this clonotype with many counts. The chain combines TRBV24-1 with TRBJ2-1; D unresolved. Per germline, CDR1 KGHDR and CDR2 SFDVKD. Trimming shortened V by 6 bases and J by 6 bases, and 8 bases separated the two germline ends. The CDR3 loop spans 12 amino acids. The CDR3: CATSPTGNEQFF. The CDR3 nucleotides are TGTGCCACCAGTCCTACCGGCAATGAGCAGTTCTTC.

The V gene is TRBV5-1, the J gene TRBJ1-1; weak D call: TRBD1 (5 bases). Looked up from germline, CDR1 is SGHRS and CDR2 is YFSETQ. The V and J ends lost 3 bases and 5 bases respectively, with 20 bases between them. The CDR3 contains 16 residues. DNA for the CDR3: TGCGCCAGCAGCTCTACGAGGGGCCGGGTGGTAACTGAAGCTTTCTTT. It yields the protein CASSSTRGRVVTEAFF.

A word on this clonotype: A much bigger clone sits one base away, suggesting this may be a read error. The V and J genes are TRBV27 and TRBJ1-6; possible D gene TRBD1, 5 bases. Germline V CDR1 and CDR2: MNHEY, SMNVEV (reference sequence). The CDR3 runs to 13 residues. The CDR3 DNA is TGTGCCAACAGTTGGTTTAGGGGTTCACCCCTCCACTTT. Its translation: CANSWFRGSPLHF.